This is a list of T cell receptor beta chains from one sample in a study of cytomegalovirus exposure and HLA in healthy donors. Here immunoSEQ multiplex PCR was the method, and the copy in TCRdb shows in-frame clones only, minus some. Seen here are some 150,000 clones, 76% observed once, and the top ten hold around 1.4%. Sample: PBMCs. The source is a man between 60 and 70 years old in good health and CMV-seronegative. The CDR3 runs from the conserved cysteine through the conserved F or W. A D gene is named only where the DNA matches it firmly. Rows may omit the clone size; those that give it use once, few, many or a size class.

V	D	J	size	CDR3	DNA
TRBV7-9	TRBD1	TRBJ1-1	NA	CSSSFTPTGTGANTEAFF	TGTTCCAGCAGTTTTACGCCTACCGGGACAGGGGCAAACACTGAAGCTTTCTTT
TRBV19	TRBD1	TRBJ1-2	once	CASSQTGVDGYTF	TGTGCCAGTAGCCAGACAGGGGTGGATGGCTACACCTTC
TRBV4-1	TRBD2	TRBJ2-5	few	CASSRLPSGAETQYF	TGCGCCAGCAGTCGACTCCCTAGCGGGGCGGAGACCCAGTACTTC
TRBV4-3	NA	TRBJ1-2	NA	CASSPGQRPNYGYTF	TGCGCCAGCAGCCCCGGACAGCGTCCGAACTATGGCTACACCTTC
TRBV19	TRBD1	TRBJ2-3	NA	CASSSRTGPSTDTQYF	TGTGCCAGTAGTTCCCGGACAGGGCCTAGCACAGATACGCAGTATTTT
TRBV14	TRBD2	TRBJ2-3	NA	CASSQWTSSYTQYF	TGTGCCAGCAGCCAGTGGACTAGTAGTTATACGCAGTATTTT
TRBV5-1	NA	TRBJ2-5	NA	CASSWITGEETQYF	TGCGCCAGCAGCTGGATTACGGGAGAAGAGACCCAGTACTTC
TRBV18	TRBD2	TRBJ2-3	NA	CASSPTSGGIADTQYF	TGTGCCAGCTCGCCGACTAGCGGGGGAATCGCAGATACGCAGTATTTT
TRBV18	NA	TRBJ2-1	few	CASSPGSGRGSYNEQFF	TGTGCCAGCTCTCCCGGCAGTGGCAGGGGCTCCTACAATGAGCAGTTCTTC
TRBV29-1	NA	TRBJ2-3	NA	CSVVASTDTQYF	TGCAGCGTTGTGGCTAGCACAGATACGCAGTATTTT
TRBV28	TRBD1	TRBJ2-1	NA	CASRPGTVYNEQFF	TGTGCCAGCAGACCCGGGACAGTATACAATGAGCAGTTCTTC
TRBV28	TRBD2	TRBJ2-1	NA	CASSRTSDSSYNEQFF	TGTGCCAGCAGCCGGACTAGCGACAGCTCCTACAATGAGCAGTTCTTC
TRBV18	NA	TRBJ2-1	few	CASSPGPRAEYNEQFF	TGTGCCAGCTCACCAGGGCCCAGGGCAGAATACAATGAGCAGTTCTTC
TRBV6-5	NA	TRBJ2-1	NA	CASNPGSSYNEQFF	TGTGCCAGCAATCCGGGGAGCTCCTACAATGAGCAGTTCTTC
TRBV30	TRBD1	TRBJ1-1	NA	CASTGQMNTEAFF	TGTGCCTCCACGGGACAGATGAACACTGAAGCTTTCTTT
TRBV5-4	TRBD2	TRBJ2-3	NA	CASSRPGSSGRSLDTQYF	TGTGCCAGCAGCCGACCTGGTTCTAGCGGGAGATCTTTGGATACGCAGTATTTT
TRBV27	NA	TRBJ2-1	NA	CASSLSGSNEQFF	TGTGCCAGCAGTTTAAGTGGCAGCAATGAGCAGTTCTTC
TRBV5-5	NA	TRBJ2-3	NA	CASSLIDGRGTQYF	TGTGCCAGCAGCTTGATCGACGGGCGGGGTACGCAGTATTTT
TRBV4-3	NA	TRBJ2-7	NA	CASSQDSGAAYEQYF	TGCGCCAGCAGCCAAGATTCGGGAGCTGCATACGAGCAGTACTTC
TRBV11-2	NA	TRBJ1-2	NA	CASSLTGYNYGYTF	TGTGCCAGCAGCTTAACGGGATACAACTATGGCTACACCTTC
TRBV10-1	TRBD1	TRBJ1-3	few	CASSAGPRDRGAGNTIYF	TGCGCCAGCAGTGCGGGACCCCGAGACAGGGGTGCTGGAAACACCATATATTTT
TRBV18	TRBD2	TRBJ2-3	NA	CASSPLAGGSADTQYF	TGTGCCAGCTCACCACTAGCGGGAGGGTCGGCAGATACGCAGTATTTT
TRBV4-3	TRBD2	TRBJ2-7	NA	CASSQGLTSGGLYEQYF	TGCGCCAGCAGCCAAGGTCTGACTAGCGGGGGACTCTACGAGCAGTACTTC
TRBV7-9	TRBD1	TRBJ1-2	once	CSSRRLRTGIWYGYTF	TGTTCCAGCAGACGACTAAGGACAGGGATATGGTATGGCTACACCTTC
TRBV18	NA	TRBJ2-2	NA	CASSPYAGSSGELFF	TGTGCCAGCTCACCCTACGCGGGGAGCAGCGGGGAGCTGTTTTTT
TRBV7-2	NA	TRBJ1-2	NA	CASSSYNYGYTF	TGTGCCAGCAGCTCCTATAACTATGGCTACACCTTC
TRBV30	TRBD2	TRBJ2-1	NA	CAWSLGTSGNEQFF	TGTGCCTGGAGTCTGGGGACTAGCGGGAACGAGCAGTTCTTC
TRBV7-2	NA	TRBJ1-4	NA	CASSLGGSDEKLFF	TGTGCCAGCAGCTTAGGGGGCAGCGATGAAAAACTGTTTTTT
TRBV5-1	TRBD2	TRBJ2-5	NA	CASSLAGTSSQETQYF	TGCGCCAGCAGCTTGGCGGGGACTAGCTCCCAAGAGACCCAGTACTTC
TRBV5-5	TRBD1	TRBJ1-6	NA	CASSLEWDSTNSPLHF	TGTGCCAGCAGCTTGGAATGGGACAGTACTAATTCACCCCTCCACTTT
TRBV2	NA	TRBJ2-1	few	CASSGESGYHNEQFF	TGTGCCAGCAGTGGTGAGTCAGGGTACCACAATGAGCAGTTCTTC
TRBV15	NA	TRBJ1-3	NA	CATSRDLRSGNTIYF	TGTGCCACCAGCAGAGATCTTCGCTCTGGAAACACCATATATTTT
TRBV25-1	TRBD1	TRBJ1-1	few	CASSEPGTGQGNAFF	TGTGCCAGCAGTGAACCCGGGACAGGGCAAGGAAATGCTTTCTTT
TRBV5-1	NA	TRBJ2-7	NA	CASSLDGGLLTYEQYF	TGCGCCAGCAGCTTGGATGGCGGACTCTTAACCTACGAGCAGTACTTC
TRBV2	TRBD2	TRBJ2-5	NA	CASMGLAGEFSFAETQYF	TGTGCCAGCATGGGACTAGCGGGAGAGTTTTCCTTTGCAGAGACCCAGTACTTC
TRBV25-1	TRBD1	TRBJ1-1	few	CASSRQGAGTEAFF	TGTGCCAGCAGTCGACAGGGGGCGGGAACTGAAGCTTTCTTT
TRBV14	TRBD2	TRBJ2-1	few	CASSQVKVTSGSSNEQFF	TGTGCCAGCAGCCAAGTGAAAGTTACTAGCGGGAGCTCCAATGAGCAGTTCTTC
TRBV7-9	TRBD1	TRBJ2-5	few	CASSSSGTGGSETQYF	TGTGCCAGCAGCTCGTCCGGGACAGGGGGTAGCGAGACCCAGTACTTC
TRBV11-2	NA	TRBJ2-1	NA	CASSSRPFVGASYNEQFF	TGTGCCAGCAGTTCCCGCCCCTTTGTGGGAGCCTCCTACAATGAGCAGTTCTTC
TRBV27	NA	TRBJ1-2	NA	CASSLLGVTNYGYTF	TGTGCCAGCAGTTTATTAGGGGTCACTAACTATGGCTACACCTTC
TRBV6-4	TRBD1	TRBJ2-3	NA	CASSDSLDRGADTQYF	TGTGCCAGCAGTGACTCGTTAGACAGGGGGGCAGATACGCAGTATTTT
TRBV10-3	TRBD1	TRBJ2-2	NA	CAISAGQGTGELFF	TGTGCCATCAGTGCGGGACAGGGGACCGGGGAGCTGTTTTTT
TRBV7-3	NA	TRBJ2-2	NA	CASRLTVNTGELFF	TGTGCCAGCAGGCTTACGGTGAACACCGGGGAGCTGTTTTTT
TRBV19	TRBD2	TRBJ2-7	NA	CASSLSGGRSYEQYF	TGTGCCAGTTCCTTATCGGGGGGTCGATCCTACGAGCAGTACTTC
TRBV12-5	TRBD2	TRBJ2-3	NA	CASGLVAASGRAAPQYF	TGTGCTAGTGGTTTGGTTGCGGCTAGCGGGAGGGCCGCCCCGCAGTATTTT
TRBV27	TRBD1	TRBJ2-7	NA	CASRLTGTGAYEQYF	TGTGCCAGCAGGTTAACCGGGACAGGGGCCTACGAGCAGTACTTC
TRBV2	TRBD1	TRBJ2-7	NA	CASSVDRGREQYF	TGTGCCAGCAGTGTGGACAGGGGACGGGAGCAGTACTTC
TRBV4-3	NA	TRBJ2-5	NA	CASSQDLRETQYF	TGCGCCAGCAGCCAAGATCTGAGGGAGACCCAGTACTTC
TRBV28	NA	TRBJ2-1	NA	CASSLGNRGWQFF	TGTGCCAGCAGCTTGGGAAACCGGGGGTGGCAGTTCTTC
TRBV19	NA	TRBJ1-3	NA	CASFSGSSGNTIYF	TGTGCCAGCTTTTCCGGGTCTTCTGGAAACACCATATATTTT
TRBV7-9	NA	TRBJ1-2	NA	CASSHISQTGLLDYGYTF	TGTGCCAGCAGCCATATATCCCAAACAGGGCTCCTAGACTATGGCTACACCTTC
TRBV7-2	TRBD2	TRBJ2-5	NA	CASSLIGRGTQYF	TGTGCCAGCAGCTTAATAGGGAGGGGGACCCAGTACTTC
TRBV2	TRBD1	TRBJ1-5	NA	CASSGQGYNQPQHF	TGTGCCAGCAGCGGACAGGGCTACAATCAGCCCCAGCATTTT
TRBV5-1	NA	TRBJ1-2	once	CASSMDGANYGYTF	TGCGCCAGCAGCATGGACGGAGCTAACTATGGCTACACCTTC
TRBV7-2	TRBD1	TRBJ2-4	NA	CASSLAEGQGENIQYF	TGTGCCAGCAGCTTAGCGGAGGGACAGGGGGAAAACATTCAGTACTTC